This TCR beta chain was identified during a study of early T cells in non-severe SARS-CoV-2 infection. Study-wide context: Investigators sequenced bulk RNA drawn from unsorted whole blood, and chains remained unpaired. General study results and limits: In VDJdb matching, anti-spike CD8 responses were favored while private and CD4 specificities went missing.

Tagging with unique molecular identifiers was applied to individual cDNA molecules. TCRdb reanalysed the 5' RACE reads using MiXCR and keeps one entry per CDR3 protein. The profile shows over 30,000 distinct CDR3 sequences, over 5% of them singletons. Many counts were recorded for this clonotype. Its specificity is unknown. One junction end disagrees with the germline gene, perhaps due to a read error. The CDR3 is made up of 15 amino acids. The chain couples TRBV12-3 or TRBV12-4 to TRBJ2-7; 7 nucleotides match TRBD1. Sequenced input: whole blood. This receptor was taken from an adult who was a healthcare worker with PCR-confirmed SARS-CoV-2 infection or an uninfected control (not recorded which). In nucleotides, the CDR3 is TGCGCCAGCAGCCCTCGACAGGGCTGGATCTACGAGCAGTACTTC. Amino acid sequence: CASSPRQGWIYEQYF.